The T cell receptor beta chain described here comes from a study of blood T cell repertoires in COVID-19. As for the study in general: COVID-19 samples from acute and convalescent phases originated in the United States, Italy and Spain.

In the authors' workflow: Estimates of nucleated cell counts were drawn from the amplification of reference gene primers. Measured with immunoSEQ multiplex PCR; TCRdb has only the in-frame clones, and not every one. The V and J calls and clone size are taken from that table; D and trimming were inferred from the DNA. The sample gives approximately 250,000 clones, 70% to 90% of which show up once; around 12% is in the top ten. Enrolment of Seattle patients took place during active infection, and they were followed longitudinally. Sample: peripheral blood. The sequence derives from a woman between 65 and 79 years old with COVID-19, enrolled during active disease.

CDR3 amino acids: CASTRYSGANVLTF. CDR3 in DNA: TGTGCCAGCACCCGCTACTCTGGGGCCAACGTCCTGACTTTC. The chain combines TRBV7-2 with TRBJ2-6; no clear D gene. V was clipped by 7 bases and J by 0 bases, with 7 bases between them. The CDR3 length is 14 residues. In germline, CDR1 is SGHTA, CDR2 FQGNSA.